This is a list of T cell receptor beta chains from one sample in a study of blood T cell repertoires in COVID-19. Profiled with immunoSEQ multiplex PCR; TCRdb holds only in-frame clones, not every one. Among about 430,000 clones listed, approximately 90% were seen once. Sequenced input: peripheral blood. These receptors all come from a man between 18 and 35 years old with COVID-19, enrolled during active disease. Both conserved end residues are part of each CDR3. The D gene is left open where the match is weak. Clone size is not always given. Where it is, it says once, few, many or a class for expanded clones.

abundance,j_gene,d_gene,v_gene,CDR3aa,CDR3nt
.,TRBJ2-3,.,TRBV2,CASSEAGGTDTQYF,TGTGCCAGCAGTGAAGCAGGGGGCACAGATACGCAGTATTTT
.,TRBJ2-2,TRBD2,TRBV11-3,CASSARAGGTGELFF,TGTGCCAGCAGCGCGAGGGCGGGGGGCACCGGGGAGCTGTTTTTT
.,TRBJ1-6,.,TRBV7-9,CASSLAETAGNSPLHF,TGTGCCAGCAGCTTAGCGGAGACAGCCGGCAATTCACCCCTCCACTTT
.,TRBJ1-1,TRBD1,TRBV5-8,CASLIDRVATEAFF,TGTGCCAGCCTCATAGACAGGGTGGCTACTGAAGCTTTCTTT
.,TRBJ2-2,TRBD1,TRBV6-5,CASSRDRGLSGELFF,TGTGCCAGCAGTCGGGACAGGGGGCTGTCGGGGGAGCTGTTTTTT
.,TRBJ1-3,TRBD1,TRBV27,CASSLLSGQGNTIYF,TGTGCCAGCAGCCTACTATCGGGACAGGGAAACACCATATATTTT
once,TRBJ2-5,.,TRBV27,CASSSSRLRQETQYF,TGTGCCAGCAGTTCGTCTCGACTACGCCAAGAGACCCAGTACTTC
.,TRBJ2-7,TRBD1,TRBV24-1,CATSDGQAEQYF,TGTGCCACCAGTGACGGACAGGCCGAGCAGTACTTC
.,TRBJ1-3,.,TRBV7-8,CASSLSLFLGNTIYF,TGTGCCAGCAGCTTATCCCTTTTCCTTGGAAACACCATATATTTT
.,TRBJ1-3,.,TRBV7-2,CASSFQAISGNTIYF,TGTGCCAGCAGCTTCCAGGCAATCTCTGGAAACACCATATATTTT
.,TRBJ2-7,.,TRBV6-5,CASRSGFLSSYEQYF,TGTGCCAGCCGTTCGGGGTTCCTTAGCTCCTACGAGCAGTACTTC
.,TRBJ2-1,TRBD1,TRBV29-1,CSVVGTDSYNEQFF,TGCAGCGTTGTCGGGACAGACTCCTACAATGAGCAGTTCTTC
.,TRBJ2-1,TRBD2,TRBV11-2,CASSLGLAEPLHEQFF,TGTGCCAGCAGCCTGGGACTAGCGGAACCCCTCCATGAGCAGTTCTTC